These 17 T cell receptor beta chains share one sample of origin, sequenced in a study of blood T cell repertoires in COVID-19. Only in-frame clones appear in the TCRdb table, and some are missing; sequencing was by immunoSEQ multiplex PCR. The sample lists 150,000 to 200,000 clones, about 84% occurring once. Material for sequencing was peripheral blood. The origin of the receptors is a human donor in a cohort sampled during active COVID-19.

The V call is TRBV12-3 or TRBV12-4, the J call TRBJ1-5; a weak D match, TRBD1 (5 bases). With 7 bases removed from V and 7 bases from J, the gap between germline ends came to 14 bases. CDR3 length: 13 residues. For the CDR3, the DNA is TGTGCCAGCACCCGGGGGGAGGGCCAGCCCCAGCATTTT. This encodes CASTRGEGQPQHF.

This chain uses TRBV15 with TRBJ1-2; 8 bases fit TRBD1. Germline CDR1 reads LNHNV; CDR2 reads YYDKDF (reference sequence). The CDR3 has 13 residues. After removal of 5 bases from V and 8 bases from J, the junction contained 7 bases not matched to a gene. CDR3 coding DNA: TGTGCCACCAGCCCACTGGACAGGGCGGGCTACACCTTC. Translating it yields CATSPLDRAGYTF.

This sequence joins TRBV19 and TRBJ2-7; TRBD1 matches 8 bases. Per the germline V gene, CDR1 is LNHDA and CDR2 is SQIVND (reference sequence). The J segment lost 1 base and the V segment lost 5 bases, leaving 7 bases of the junction unmatched. CDR3 size: 15 residues. The CDR3 DNA sequence: TGTGCCAGTAGTCCCGACAGGGGCTTATCCTACGAGCAGTACTTC. It encodes CASSPDRGLSYEQYF. Filled out from reference TRBV19 and TRBJ2-7, the complete variable domain reads DGGITQSPKYLFRKEGQNVTLSCEQNLNHDAMYWYRQDPGQGLRLIYYSQIVNDFQKGDIAEGYSVSREKKESFPLTVTSAQKNPTAFYLCASSPDRGLSYEQYFGPGTRLTVT.

To note about this clone: The sample has other DNA sequences that encode this CDR3 too. The chain has TRBV7-8 and TRBJ2-7; D is unclear. The ends were cut back, 5 bases at V and 0 bases at J, with 5 bases in the middle. Germline-derived CDR1 and CDR2 are SGHVS and FQNEAQ. This CDR3 is built from 12 residues. The CDR3 protein is CASSLSSYEQYF. CDR3 in DNA: TGTGCCAGCAGCCTCAGCTCCTACGAGCAGTACTTC.

The V gene is TRBV5-1, the J gene TRBJ2-5; the match to TRBD1 covers 7 bases. With 3 bases clipped from V and 1 base from J, the junction kept 6 bases outside the gene matches. This CDR3 region has 15 residues. The germline V gene encodes CDR1 SGHRS and CDR2 YFSETQ. The CDR3 coding sequence is TGCGCCAGCAGCTCTTCGGGACAGACCCAAGAGACCCAGTACTTC. This gives the protein CASSSSGQTQETQYF. Full variable domain (rest looked up from reference TRBV5-1 and TRBJ2-5): KAGVTQTPRYLIKTRGQQVTLSCSPISGHRSVSWYQQTPGQGLQFLFEYFSETQRNKGNFPGRFSGRQFSNSRSEMNVSTLELGDSALYLCASSSSGQTQETQYFGPGTRLLVL.

This clone has a handful of counts. The rearrangement joins TRBV5-4 to TRBJ2-4; the D gene is possibly TRBD1 (6 bases). This CDR3 has 13 residues. V dropped 0 bases and J dropped 9 bases, with 10 bases sitting between them. The germline gives CDR1 SGHNT, CDR2 YYREEE (reference sequence). The CDR3 bases are TGTGCCAGCAGCTTGGACAGGGCTTCCATTCAGTACTTC. Translation: CASSLDRASIQYF.

This sequence joins TRBV24-1 and TRBJ2-3, with 10 positions matching TRBD2. CDR3 size: 15 residues. V trimming: 4 bases; J trimming: 4 bases; junction bases outside the gene matches: 4. CDR1 and CDR2 from the germline V gene are KGHDR and SFDVKD. This chain's CDR3 is CATSDRTSGADTQYF. The CDR3 nucleotides read TGTGCCACCAGTGACCGCACTAGCGGGGCAGATACGCAGTATTTT.

The genes are TRBV9 and TRBJ2-7; 12 bases match TRBD2. CDR1 SGDLS and CDR2 YYNGEE come from the germline V gene. The CDR3 is 16 residues long. With V trimmed by 4 bases and J by 6 bases, 11 bases remained unmatched. The CDR3 region has the DNA TGTGCCAGCAGCCCTTCCCTTACTAGCGGGGGGTTCGAGCAGTACTTC. Amino acid sequence: CASSPSLTSGGFEQYF.

This chain uses TRBV30 with TRBJ1-2, with D uncertain. V gave up 5 bases and J gave up 2 bases, with 9 bases separating them. The germline V gene has CDR1 GTSNPN and CDR2 SVGIG (reference sequence). The CDR3 contains 12 residues. CDR3 DNA: TGTGCCTGGTCCCAGAGGAACTATGGCTACACCTTC. It translates to CAWSQRNYGYTF.

The gene calls are TRBV30 and TRBJ2-3; a possible D gene is TRBD1 (5 bases). The CDR3 contains 14 residues. CDR1 and CDR2 from the germline V gene are GTSNPN and SVGIG (reference sequence). V shed 5 bases and J shed 2 bases, with 14 bases lying between them. The CDR3 DNA reads TGTGCCTGGGATCAGGGCCCACACACAGATACGCAGTATTTT. Residues: CAWDQGPHTDTQYF.

V is TRBV10-3 and J is TRBJ1-3; no reliable D call. The CDR3 length is 15 residues. Looked up from germline, CDR1 is ENHRY and CDR2 is SYGVKD. V was pared by 0 bases and J by 0 bases, with 6 bases between. The CDR3 reads CAISESSISGNTIYF. CDR3 DNA: TGTGCCATCAGTGAGTCCAGTATCTCTGGAAACACCATATATTTT.

The chain uses TRBV5-1 and TRBJ2-3; maybe TRBD1 (6 bases). Germline CDR1 reads SGHRS; CDR2 reads YFSETQ. V was trimmed by 3 bases and J by 1 base, leaving 12 bases between them. CDR3 size: 15 residues. The CDR3 DNA reads as TGCGCCAGCAGCTCCCCGGGACACCGCACAGATACGCAGTATTTT. Its protein product is CASSSPGHRTDTQYF.

This clone appeared once. This chain links TRBV5-1 with TRBJ2-7; 9 nucleotides agree with TRBD1. V gave up 5 bases and J gave up 5 bases; unmatched junction bases: 11. There are 15 residues in the CDR3. Germline CDR1 SGHRS, CDR2 YFSETQ. The DNA for the CDR3 is TGCGCCAGCAGTCGGGCCGGACAGGGGACCGACGAGCAGTACTTC. This gives the protein CASSRAGQGTDEQYF.

The chain couples TRBV19 to TRBJ1-1, with 8 bases aligning to TRBD1. V dropped 7 bases and J dropped 4; count of bases not matched to a gene: 5. CDR1 and CDR2 from the germline V gene are LNHDA and SQIVND (reference sequence). This CDR3 contains 13 residues. The DNA of the CDR3 is TGTGCCAGTAATGGACAGGGCGGCACTGAAGCTTTCTTT. Translating it yields CASNGQGGTEAFF.

The chain employs TRBV29-1 and TRBJ2-1; 15 positions match TRBD2. V shed 6 bases, J shed 7 bases, and the junction held 7 bases outside the gene matches. There are 15 residues in the CDR3. The V gene's germline CDR1 is SQVTM and CDR2 ANQGSEA. CDR3 sequence reads: CSVGTSGGTLNEQFF. The CDR3, as DNA: TGCAGCGTGGGGACTAGCGGGGGGACTTTAAATGAGCAGTTCTTC.

The rearrangement uses TRBV7-6 and TRBJ2-7, with 11 bases fitting TRBD1. CDR1 and CDR2 (germline): SGHVS, FNYEAQ. CDR3 length: 15 amino acids. With 1 base clipped from V and 9 bases from J, the junction kept 8 bases outside the gene matches. In DNA, the CDR3 is TGTGCCAGCAGCTTAGTTCCCGGGACAGGGGGAACGCAGTACTTC. Amino acid sequence: CASSLVPGTGGTQYF.

The chain is built from TRBV4-1 and TRBJ2-3, with 7 bases aligning to TRBD2. The CDR3 is made up of 19 amino acids. The germline gives CDR1 MGHRA, CDR2 YSYEKL. V shed 0 bases, J shed 2 bases, and the junction held 14 bases outside the gene matches. The CDR3 sequence: CASSQDEASGPYITDTQYF. In DNA form, the CDR3 reads TGCGCCAGCAGCCAAGATGAGGCTAGCGGTCCATATATCACAGATACGCAGTATTTT.